This T cell receptor (beta chain) was recovered during a study of shared clonotypes between healthy human individuals. At the level of the study: Per donor, CD8 memory used one plate, CD8 naive used two, CD4 memory used three and CD4 naive used three.

Naive CD45RA+ and memory CD45RA-negative subsets were split from CD4+ cells. CDR1 MDHEN and CDR2 SYDVKM come from the germline V gene. Trimming cost V 6 bases and J 15 bases, with 15 bases left between them. The CDR3 sequence is 11 residues long. Only in-frame clones appear in the TCRdb table, and some are missing; sequencing was by immunoSEQ multiplex PCR. The repertoire holds 2 million to 2.5 million clones, with roughly 93% as singletons. The source is a man in his late teens or twenties in good health. Some clones in this sample may be carry-over from other donors' samples. The sample comprised naive CD4+ T cells from PBMCs. The sample's subset: CD45RA+ positively selected. V gene TRBV28 combines with J gene TRBJ2-1; D unresolved. CDR3 amino acids: CASRWDLSMFF. The CDR3 DNA sequence: TGTGCCAGCAGATGGGATTTGAGCATGTTCTTC.